The rows below give T cell receptor beta chains drawn from one sample of a study of blood T cell repertoires in COVID-19. TCRdb's table, derived via immunoSEQ multiplex PCR, lists solely in-frame clones and lacks some. The data contain approximately 250,000 clones, approximately 88% of them singletons. Sequenced sample: PBMCs or T cells enriched from blood (not recorded which). These receptors were obtained from a woman in her forties with acute COVID-19. Each CDR3 is given with its conserved first and last residue. Fields, in order: V gene, clone size, D gene, J gene, CDR3 DNA, CDR3 protein. D genes are given only for firm matches. Expanded clones are given a class, and other clones once, few, many or no size at all.

TRBV30,.,.,TRBJ1-1,TGTGCCTGGAGTGTATTCACGGGGAACACTGAAGCTTTCTTT,CAWSVFTGNTEAFF
TRBV14,.,TRBD2,TRBJ2-1,TGTGCCAGCAGCCAAGATTGGCTAGCGGGCCAAACCTTGGTCCACAATGAGCAGTTCTTC,CASSQDWLAGQTLVHNEQFF
TRBV11-3,.,.,TRBJ2-2,TGTGCCGGCAGCCTTATCCCCGGGGAGCTGTTTTTT,CAGSLIPGELFF
TRBV6-5,.,.,TRBJ1-2,TGTGCCAGCAGTCGGAACAGTCCAGGGGCTGGCTACACCTTC,CASSRNSPGAGYTF
TRBV5-4,.,.,TRBJ1-5,TGTGCCAGCAGCTCGGGGGGAAGGAGTAGCAATCAGCCCCAGCATTTT,CASSSGGRSSNQPQHF
TRBV7-2,.,TRBD2,TRBJ2-1,TGTGCCAGCAGCTCCGGGGGGTCGCCCTACAATGAGCAGTTCTTC,CASSSGGSPYNEQFF
TRBV6-2/TRBV6-3,.,.,TRBJ1-2,TGTGCCAGCAGTTACTCGACCGGACACTTCTATGGCTACACCTTC,CASSYSTGHFYGYTF
TRBV18,.,TRBD1,TRBJ1-4,TGTGCCAGCTCACCTGGAGACAGGGGAGGAAAAAAACTGTTTTTT,CASSPGDRGGKKLFF
TRBV12-5,.,.,TRBJ1-4,TGTGCTAGTGGTTTGGTCACAGACGTCTGGAAACTGTTTTTT,CASGLVTDVWKLFF
TRBV4-1,.,TRBD2,TRBJ2-6,TGCGCCAGCAGCCTTGGACTAGCGGGAGTTGGGGCCAACGTCCTGACTTTC,CASSLGLAGVGANVLTF
TRBV18,.,.,TRBJ1-5,TGTGCCAGCTCACCAGGGGGCGGTGAACAGCCCCAGCATTTT,CASSPGGGEQPQHF
TRBV10-1,.,TRBD1,TRBJ2-3,TGCGCCAGCAGTGAGTCGACAGGGTCTCTAGCAGATACGCAGTATTTT,CASSESTGSLADTQYF
TRBV27,.,TRBD2,TRBJ2-2,TGTGCCAGCAGTTTTCGGGGCGGGGGTGGCACCGGGGAGCTGTTTTTT,CASSFRGGGGTGELFF
TRBV29-1,.,TRBD1,TRBJ1-4,TGCAGCGTTGTCATGCGACAGGGGGCTTTTAGTGAAAAACTGTTTTTT,CSVVMRQGAFSEKLFF
TRBV2,.,.,TRBJ1-5,TGTGCCAGCAGTCGAGGGGGACCGGGGCCCCAGCATTTT,CASSRGGPGPQHF
TRBV5-6,.,.,TRBJ1-5,TGTGCCAGCAGCTTGTACGGGTCCAATCAGCCCCAGCATTTT,CASSLYGSNQPQHF
TRBV7-2,.,.,TRBJ1-4,TGTGCCAGCAGCTTAGGGAGGGAAAAACTGTTTTTT,CASSLGREKLFF
TRBV19,.,.,TRBJ2-5,TGTGCCACCAGGACAGTTGGCCAAGAGACCCAGTACTTC,CATRTVGQETQYF
TRBV30,.,.,TRBJ1-5,TGTGCCTGGAGTAGCATAGGGGCGAGTGGCAATCAGCCCCAGCATTTT,CAWSSIGASGNQPQHF
TRBV2,.,TRBD1,TRBJ1-1,TGTGCCAGCAGGCGGGACAGGGGAGGGCCTGAAGCTTTCTTT,CASRRDRGGPEAFF
TRBV7-8,.,.,TRBJ2-1,TGTGCCAGCAGCTTATTCCCCAGGGGATCATCCTACAATGAGCAGTTCTTC,CASSLFPRGSSYNEQFF
TRBV19,once,TRBD1,TRBJ1-2,TGTGCCAGTAGGAAGACAGGGTCCGGCTACACCTTC,CASRKTGSGYTF
TRBV9,.,TRBD1,TRBJ1-1,TGTGCCAGCAGCGGCAACAGGGGAACCATGAACACTGAAGCTTTCTTT,CASSGNRGTMNTEAFF
TRBV6-1,once,.,TRBJ1-2,TGTGCCAGCAGTGAAGTCTTCAGGACAGTCTCCCGTGGCTACACCTTC,CASSEVFRTVSRGYTF
TRBV4-3,.,.,TRBJ1-2,TGCGCCAGCAGCCAAGATTGGACAGCGATTAACTATGGCTACACCTTC,CASSQDWTAINYGYTF
TRBV27,once,TRBD1,TRBJ1-2,TGTGCCAGCAGTTTGGGACAGGGGAATGGCTACACCTTC,CASSLGQGNGYTF
TRBV7-2,.,TRBD2,TRBJ2-1,TGTGCCAGCAGCCACCACCTAGCGGGGGACCTCAATGAGCAGTTCTTC,CASSHHLAGDLNEQFF
TRBV5-1,once,.,TRBJ2-5,TGCGCCAGCAGCTTGTCCACCGGGACTGGGGAGACCCAGTACTTC,CASSLSTGTGETQYF
TRBV6-5,.,.,TRBJ1-4,TGTGCCACCGCACAGGGTGAAAACGAAAAACTGTTTTTT,CATAQGENEKLFF
TRBV5-1,.,.,TRBJ2-2,TGCGCCAGCAGCTTTAGCGGACTAAACACCGGGGAGCTGTTTTTT,CASSFSGLNTGELFF
TRBV10-1,.,.,TRBJ2-3,TGCGCCAGCAGTGAACAGGGACGCACAGATACGCAGTATTTT,CASSEQGRTDTQYF
TRBV6-5,.,.,TRBJ1-2,TGTGCCAGCAGTTCAACAGGGTGGGGCTACACCTTC,CASSSTGWGYTF
TRBV27,.,TRBD1,TRBJ1-2,TGTGCCAGCAGTACTCGACAGGGGACGGACTATGGCTACACCTTC,CASSTRQGTDYGYTF
TRBV11-2,.,TRBD1,TRBJ1-2,TGTGCCAGCAGCAGCTTAGGGACAGTTCCCTATTATGGCTACACCTTC,CASSSLGTVPYYGYTF
TRBV21-1,.,.,TRBJ1-2,TGTGCCAGCAGCAGAGAAACAGGGGGCGACGTCTATGGCTACACCTTC,CASSRETGGDVYGYTF
TRBV5-1,.,TRBD2,TRBJ2-1,TGCGCCAGCAGCTGGCGGACTAGCGGGTCCTACAATGAGCAGTTCTTC,CASSWRTSGSYNEQFF
TRBV6-5,few,.,TRBJ2-2,TGTGCCAGCAGCCAAGACAGAACCACCGGGGAGCTGTTTTTT,CASSQDRTTGELFF
TRBV7-2,.,.,TRBJ1-5,TGTGCCAGCAGCTCCCCATTCGAACAGACCAATCAGCCCCAGCATTTT,CASSSPFEQTNQPQHF
TRBV5-1,few,.,TRBJ2-3,TGCGCCAGCAGCCGGGGGGCCACAGATACGCAGTATTTT,CASSRGATDTQYF
TRBV5-5,.,.,TRBJ2-1,TGTGCCAGCAGCTCCATTAACTCCAATGAGCAGTTCTTC,CASSSINSNEQFF
TRBV5-4,few,TRBD2,TRBJ2-7,TGTGCCAGCAGCTTAGCGGGGGGGCCCTACGAGCAGTACTTC,CASSLAGGPYEQYF
TRBV5-1,.,.,TRBJ2-2,TGCGCCAGCGCCAGGGACGGGGGTACCGGGGAGCTGTTTTTT,CASARDGGTGELFF
TRBV6-5,.,.,TRBJ1-5,TGTGCCAGCAGTTCTTACCGGGAGGAGGATCAGCCCCAGCATTTT,CASSSYREEDQPQHF
TRBV7-2,.,TRBD1,TRBJ1-2,TGTGCCAGCAGCGTCAGCCTCGGGACAGACTATGGCTACACCTTC,CASSVSLGTDYGYTF
TRBV30,.,.,TRBJ1-6,TGTGCCTGGAGGAACAGTTTAGGGGATTCACCCCTCCACTTT,CAWRNSLGDSPLHF